Listed here is a single T cell receptor beta chain. Its antigen remains unknown. The CDR3 consists of 20 residues. Germline V gene lookup returns CDR1 MGHRA and CDR2 YSYEKL. The V and J ends lost 0 bases and 6 bases, in that order; junction bases with no gene match: 18. PCR amplification relied on 60 Vbeta primers (plus 13 Jbeta primers). Assay used: immunoSEQ multiplex PCR; TCRdb lists only in-frame clones, some missing. The sample yields about 110,000 clones, of which the top ten take up around 0.6%. The data were obtained in a study of cytomegalovirus exposure and HLA in healthy donors. Study conclusions and caveats: It was reported that the classifier diagnosed cytomegalovirus status with high specificity and sensitivity in both the original and validation cohorts. The presence/absence work took it that sequencing depth was about the same across donors.

The receptor was derived from a man in his forties or fifties in good health and CMV-seronegative. The chain links TRBV4-1 to TRBJ2-7, with TRBD2 identical over 12 bases. Sequencing was carried out using PBMCs. CDR3 nucleotide sequence: TGCGCCAGCAGCCAAGAGGGGGACAGGTCGACTAGCGGGAGTGGGTTCGAGCAGTACTTC. Translation gives CASSQEGDRSTSGSGFEQYF.